This T cell receptor beta chain was documented in a study of T cell responses to AZD1222 COVID-19 vaccine. Measured with immunoSEQ multiplex PCR; TCRdb has only the in-frame clones, and not every one. Of about 120,000 clones in the sample, roughly nine tenths were seen once. Between the trimmed V and J ends, which lost 6 bases and 4 bases, there was a span of 12 bases. Germline loops: CDR1 KGHSH, CDR2 LQKENI. The CDR3 covers 13 residues. Study results and caveats: Repertoire collection took place solely once the T cell response had peaked. Donor demographics were predominantly white British with a female majority; clonal diversity may be underestimated. Reportedly, nearly half of unique spike TCRs recognized epitopes outside B.1.351/B.1.1.7 mutations. Among those given AZD1222, only six were seropositive at baseline.

Concerning this clone itself: Antigen: not known.

This chain uses TRBV18 with TRBJ1-2; D call uncertain. The sequence was obtained from an adult in good health. This material consisted of peripheral blood, taken on day 0 of AZD1222 vaccination. DNA for the CDR3: TGTGCCAGCTCCCCCCGGGAGCTCTATGGCTACACCTTC. Protein sequence: CASSPRELYGYTF.